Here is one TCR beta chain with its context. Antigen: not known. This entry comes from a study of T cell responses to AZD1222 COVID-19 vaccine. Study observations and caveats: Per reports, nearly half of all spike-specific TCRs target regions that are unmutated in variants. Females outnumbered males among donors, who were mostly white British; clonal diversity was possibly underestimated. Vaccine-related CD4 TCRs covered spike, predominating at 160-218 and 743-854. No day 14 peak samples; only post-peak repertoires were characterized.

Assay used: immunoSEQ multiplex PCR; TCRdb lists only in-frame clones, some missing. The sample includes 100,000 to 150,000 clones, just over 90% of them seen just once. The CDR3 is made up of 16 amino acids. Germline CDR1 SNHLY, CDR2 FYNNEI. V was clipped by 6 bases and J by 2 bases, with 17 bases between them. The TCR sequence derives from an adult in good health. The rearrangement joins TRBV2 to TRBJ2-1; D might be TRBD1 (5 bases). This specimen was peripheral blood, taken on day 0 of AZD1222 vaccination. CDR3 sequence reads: CASRDRGARTYNEQFF. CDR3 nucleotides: TGTGCCAGCAGAGATAGGGGTGCACGGACCTACAATGAGCAGTTCTTC.